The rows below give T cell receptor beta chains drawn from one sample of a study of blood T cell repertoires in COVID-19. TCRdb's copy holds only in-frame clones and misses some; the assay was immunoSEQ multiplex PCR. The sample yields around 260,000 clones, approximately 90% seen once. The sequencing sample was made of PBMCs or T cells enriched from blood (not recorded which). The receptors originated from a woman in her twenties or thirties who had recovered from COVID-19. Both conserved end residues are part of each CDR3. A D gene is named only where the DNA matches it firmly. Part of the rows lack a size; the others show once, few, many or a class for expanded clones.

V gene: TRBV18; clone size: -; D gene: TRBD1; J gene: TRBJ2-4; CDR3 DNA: TGTGCCAGCTCACCCCGACAGGGGGCGGAAACCGCCGTAGCCAAAAACATTCAGTACTTC; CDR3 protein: CASSPRQGAETAVAKNIQYF
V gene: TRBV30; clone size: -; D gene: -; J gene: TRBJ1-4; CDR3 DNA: TGTGCCTGGAGTGCCGGACTGATTAATGAAAAACTGTTTTTT; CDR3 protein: CAWSAGLINEKLFF
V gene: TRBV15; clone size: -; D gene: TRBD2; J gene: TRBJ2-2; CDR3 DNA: TGTGCCACCAGCAGAACTGGCGGGGGTATGAACACCGGGGAGCTGTTTTTT; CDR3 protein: CATSRTGGGMNTGELFF
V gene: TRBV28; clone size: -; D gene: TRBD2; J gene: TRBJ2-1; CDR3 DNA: TGTGCCAGCAGTTTAAGCGGGATCCGCAATGAGCAGTTCTTC; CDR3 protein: CASSLSGIRNEQFF
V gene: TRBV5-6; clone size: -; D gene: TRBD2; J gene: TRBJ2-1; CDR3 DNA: TGTGCCAGCAGCTATAGAGTTTCTAGCGGGAGTGTACATGAGCAGTTCTTC; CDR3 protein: CASSYRVSSGSVHEQFF
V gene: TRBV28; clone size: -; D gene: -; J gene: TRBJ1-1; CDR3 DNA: TGTGCCAGCAGTCCCCAGTTAGAAGCTTTCTTT; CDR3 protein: CASSPQLEAFF
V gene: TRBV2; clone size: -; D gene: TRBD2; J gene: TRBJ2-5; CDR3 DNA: TGTGCCAGCAGAGCTGGGACTAGCGGAGAAGAGACCCAGTACTTC; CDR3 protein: CASRAGTSGEETQYF
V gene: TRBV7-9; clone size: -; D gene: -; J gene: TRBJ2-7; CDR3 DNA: TGTGCCAGCAGCGACAGCCTCCTCTACGAGCAGTACTTC; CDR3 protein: CASSDSLLYEQYF
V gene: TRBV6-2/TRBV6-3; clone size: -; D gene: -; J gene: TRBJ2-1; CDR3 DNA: TGTGCCAGCAGTTACGCCTTGGGGCGGCGATCCTACAATGAGCAGTTCTTC; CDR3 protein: CASSYALGRRSYNEQFF
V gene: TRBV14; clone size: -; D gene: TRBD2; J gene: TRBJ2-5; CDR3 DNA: TGTGCCAGCAGCCAAAGTCCGGGACTAGCGGGACAAGAGACCCAGTACTTC; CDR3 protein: CASSQSPGLAGQETQYF
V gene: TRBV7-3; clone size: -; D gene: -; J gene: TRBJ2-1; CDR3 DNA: TGTGCCAGCAGCTTAAATTTCAGGGCCGGGGGCAATGAGCAGTTCTTC; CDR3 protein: CASSLNFRAGGNEQFF
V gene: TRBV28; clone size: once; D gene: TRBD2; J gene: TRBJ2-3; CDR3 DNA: TGTGCCAGCAGTACTGGGACTAGCGGGAGAGGGCCAGATACGCAGTATTTT; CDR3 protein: CASSTGTSGRGPDTQYF
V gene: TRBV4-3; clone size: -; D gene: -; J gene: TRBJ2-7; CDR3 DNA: TGCGCCAGCAGCCAAGGTCTTGGGGCCCAAAGCCGCGAGCAGTACTTC; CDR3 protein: CASSQGLGAQSREQYF
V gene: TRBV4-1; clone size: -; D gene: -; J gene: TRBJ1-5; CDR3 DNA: TGCGCCAGCAGCCAAGGACAAAACAATCAGCCCCAGCATTTT; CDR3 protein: CASSQGQNNQPQHF
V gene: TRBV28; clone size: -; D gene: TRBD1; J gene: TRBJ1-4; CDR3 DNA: TGTGCCAGCAGTCCTATTACAGGGGGAACTAATGAAAAACTGTTTTTT; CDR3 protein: CASSPITGGTNEKLFF
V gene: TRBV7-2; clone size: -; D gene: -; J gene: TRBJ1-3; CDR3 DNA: TGTGCCAGCAGCTTAAGGGGCCCCAGGGAGGACACCATATATTTT; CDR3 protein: CASSLRGPREDTIYF
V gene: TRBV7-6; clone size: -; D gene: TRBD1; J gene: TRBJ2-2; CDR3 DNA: TGTGCCAGCAGCTTAGTGGGACAGGGGGCTAACGGGGAGCTGTTTTTT; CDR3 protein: CASSLVGQGANGELFF
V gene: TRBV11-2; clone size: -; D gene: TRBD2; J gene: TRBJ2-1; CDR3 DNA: TGTGCCAGCAGCTTAATAAGCGGGGGGTACAATGAGCAGTTCTTC; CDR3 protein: CASSLISGGYNEQFF
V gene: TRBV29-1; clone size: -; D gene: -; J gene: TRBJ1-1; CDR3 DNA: TGCAGCGTTGAAACAGGGTCGTGGGACACTGAAGCTTTCTTT; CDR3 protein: CSVETGSWDTEAFF
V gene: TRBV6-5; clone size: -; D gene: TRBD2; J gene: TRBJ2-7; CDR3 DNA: TGTGCCAGCAGTTACCCGACTAGCGGGAGGGCCTACGAGCAGTACTTC; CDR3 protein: CASSYPTSGRAYEQYF
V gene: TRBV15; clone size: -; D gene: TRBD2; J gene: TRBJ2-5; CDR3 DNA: TGTGCCACCAGCCAACCCCTTGGAGGGACTAGCGGGGATCAAGAGACCCAGTACTTC; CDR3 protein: CATSQPLGGTSGDQETQYF
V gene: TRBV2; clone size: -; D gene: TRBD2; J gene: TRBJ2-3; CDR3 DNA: TGTGCCAGCAGCCGGACTAGACTAAACACAGATACGCAGTATTTT; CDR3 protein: CASSRTRLNTDTQYF
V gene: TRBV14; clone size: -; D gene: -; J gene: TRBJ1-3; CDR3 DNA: TGTGCCAGCAGCCAGCGGTCCAGGGTTAGTGGAAACACCATATATTTT; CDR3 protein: CASSQRSRVSGNTIYF
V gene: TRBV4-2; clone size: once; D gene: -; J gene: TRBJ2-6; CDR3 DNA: TGTGCCAGCAGCGCAACAGTGGGCGCTGGGGCCAACGTCCTGACTTTC; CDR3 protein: CASSATVGAGANVLTF
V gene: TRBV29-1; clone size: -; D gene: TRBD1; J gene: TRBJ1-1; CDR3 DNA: TGCAGCGTTGAAGATCCGGACAGGGGTCCCACTGAAGCTTTCTTT; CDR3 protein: CSVEDPDRGPTEAFF
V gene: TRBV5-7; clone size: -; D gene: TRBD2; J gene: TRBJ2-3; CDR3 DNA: TGTGCCAGCAGCCCTAGGTCTAGCGGGAGTTTGGGCACAGATACGCAGTATTTT; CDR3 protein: CASSPRSSGSLGTDTQYF
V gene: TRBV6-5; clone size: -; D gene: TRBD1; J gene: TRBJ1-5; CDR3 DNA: TGTGCCAGCTCGACAGGGGTTCAGCCCCAGCATTTT; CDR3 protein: CASSTGVQPQHF
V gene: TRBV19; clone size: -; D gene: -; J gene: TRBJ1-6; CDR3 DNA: TGTGCCAGTAGTATAGTGACTGCCCAGAGCTCCTATAATTCACCCCTCCACTTT; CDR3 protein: CASSIVTAQSSYNSPLHF
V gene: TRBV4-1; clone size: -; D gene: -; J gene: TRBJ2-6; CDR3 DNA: TGCGCCAGCAGCCAAGAGGGGACTCAGAGCTCTGGGGCCAACGTCCTGACTTTC; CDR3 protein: CASSQEGTQSSGANVLTF
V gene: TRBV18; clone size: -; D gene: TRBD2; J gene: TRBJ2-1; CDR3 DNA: TGTGCCAGCTCACGACGAGAGCTAGCGGTTGGGGACAATGAGCAGTTCTTC; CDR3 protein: CASSRRELAVGDNEQFF
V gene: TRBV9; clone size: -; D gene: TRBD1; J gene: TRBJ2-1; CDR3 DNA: TGTGCCAGCAGCGGTGCCGGGACAGGGGGTAGCAATGAGCAGTTCTTC; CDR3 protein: CASSGAGTGGSNEQFF
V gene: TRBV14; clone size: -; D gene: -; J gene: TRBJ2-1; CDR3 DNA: TGTGCCAGCAGTCCCTGGGGGGTAGATGAGCAGTTCTTC; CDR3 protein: CASSPWGVDEQFF
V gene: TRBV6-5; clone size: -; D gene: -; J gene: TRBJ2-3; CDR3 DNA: TGTGCCAGCACCGCAGGCGTAGATACGCAGTATTTT; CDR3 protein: CASTAGVDTQYF
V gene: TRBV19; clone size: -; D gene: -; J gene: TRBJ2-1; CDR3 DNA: TGTGCCAGTAAAGGGGGGGCCGCCTACAATGAGCAGTTCTTC; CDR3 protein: CASKGGAAYNEQFF
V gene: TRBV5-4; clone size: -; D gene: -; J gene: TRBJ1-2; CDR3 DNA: TGTGCCAGCAGCTTACAGGGAGCCTATGGCTACACCTTC; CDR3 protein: CASSLQGAYGYTF
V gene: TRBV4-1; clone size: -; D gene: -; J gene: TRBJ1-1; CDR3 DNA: TGCGCCAGCAGCCAAGCGGGGGGTGTTGAAGCTTTCTTT; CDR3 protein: CASSQAGGVEAFF
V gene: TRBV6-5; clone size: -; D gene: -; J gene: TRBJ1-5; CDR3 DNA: TGTGCCAGCAGAAGCAGGTTGAGCAATCAGCCCCAGCATTTT; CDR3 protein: CASRSRLSNQPQHF
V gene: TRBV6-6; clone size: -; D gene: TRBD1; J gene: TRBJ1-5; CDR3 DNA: TGTGCCAGCAGGACAGGGGAAATCAATCAGCCCCAGCATTTT; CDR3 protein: CASRTGEINQPQHF
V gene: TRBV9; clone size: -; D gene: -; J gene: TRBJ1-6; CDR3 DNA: TGTGCCAGCAGCGTAGCTTTGGGGAGGGGTGATTCACCCCTCCACTTT; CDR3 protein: CASSVALGRGDSPLHF
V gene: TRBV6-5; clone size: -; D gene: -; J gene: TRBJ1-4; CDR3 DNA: TGTGCCAGCAGTTTCGTACAGGGTGGAAATGAAAAACTGTTTTTT; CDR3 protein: CASSFVQGGNEKLFF
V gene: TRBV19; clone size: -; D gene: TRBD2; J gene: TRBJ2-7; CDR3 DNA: TGTGCCAGTAGTTCCTGGACTAGCGGGAGAGACGAGCAGTACTTC; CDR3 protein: CASSSWTSGRDEQYF
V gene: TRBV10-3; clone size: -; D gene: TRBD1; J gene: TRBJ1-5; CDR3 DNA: TGTGCCATCGGGACAGACGGGATTCAGCCCCAGCATTTT; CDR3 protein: CAIGTDGIQPQHF
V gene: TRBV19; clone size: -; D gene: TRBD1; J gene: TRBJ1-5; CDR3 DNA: TGTGCCAGTAGCCCTGGGCGGGACAGAAATCAGCCCCAGCATTTT; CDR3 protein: CASSPGRDRNQPQHF
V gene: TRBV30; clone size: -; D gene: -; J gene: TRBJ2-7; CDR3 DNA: TGTGCCTGTCGAGCGGACAGTAACTCCTACGAGCAGTACTTC; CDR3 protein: CACRADSNSYEQYF
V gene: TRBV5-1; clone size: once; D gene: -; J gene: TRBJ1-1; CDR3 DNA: TGCGCCAGCAGCGAAGGGGCCTGGGGTACTGAAGCTTTCTTT; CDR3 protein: CASSEGAWGTEAFF
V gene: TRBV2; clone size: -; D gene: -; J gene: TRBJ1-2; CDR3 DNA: TGTGCCAGCAGTGTTGACAGTTTCGGCTACACCTTC; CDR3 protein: CASSVDSFGYTF
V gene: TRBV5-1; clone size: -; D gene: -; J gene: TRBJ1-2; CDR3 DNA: TGCGCCAGCAGCTTGGACACCCCGGGTGGCTATGGCTACACCTTC; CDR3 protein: CASSLDTPGGYGYTF
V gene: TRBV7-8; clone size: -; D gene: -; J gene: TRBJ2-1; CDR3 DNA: TGTGCCAGCAGCTTAGCACCATCGGCTAGTAAATACAATGAGCAGTTCTTC; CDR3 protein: CASSLAPSASKYNEQFF
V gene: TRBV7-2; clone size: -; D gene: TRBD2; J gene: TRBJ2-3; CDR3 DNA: TGTGCCAGCAGCTTACAGTCTAGCGGGGTAGATACGCAGTATTTT; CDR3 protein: CASSLQSSGVDTQYF
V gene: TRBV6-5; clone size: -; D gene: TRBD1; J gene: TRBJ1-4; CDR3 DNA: TGTGCCAGCGACGAGGGGACAGGACCTGAAAAACTGTTTTTT; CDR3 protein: CASDEGTGPEKLFF
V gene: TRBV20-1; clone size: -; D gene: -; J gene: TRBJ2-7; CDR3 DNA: TGCAGTGCTAGTGGGCGGGACCGCGGTTATGGGTGGCAGTACTTC; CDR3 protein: CSASGRDRGYGWQYF
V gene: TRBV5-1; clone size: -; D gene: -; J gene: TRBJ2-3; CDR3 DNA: TGCGCCAGCAGTTTGGCCGCGGGACAGCCAGTGGATACGCAGTATTTT; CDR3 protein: CASSLAAGQPVDTQYF
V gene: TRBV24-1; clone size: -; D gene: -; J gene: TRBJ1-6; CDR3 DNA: TGTGCCACCAGTGGACAGGTTGGATCACCCCTCCACTTT; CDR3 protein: CATSGQVGSPLHF
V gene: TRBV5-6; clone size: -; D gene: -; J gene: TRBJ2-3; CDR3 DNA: TGTGCCAGCAGCTTGACGTCGGGAGCAGATACGCAGTATTTT; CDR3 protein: CASSLTSGADTQYF
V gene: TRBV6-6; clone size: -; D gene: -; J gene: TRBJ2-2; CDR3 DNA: TGTGCCAGCAGGAACAGGGAGGGGGTCGGGGAGCTGTTTTTT; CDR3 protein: CASRNREGVGELFF
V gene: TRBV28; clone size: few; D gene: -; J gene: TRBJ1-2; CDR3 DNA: TGTGCCAGCAGTACTGCCACAGGCCTGTCAGCTAACTATGGCTACACCTTC; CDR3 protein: CASSTATGLSANYGYTF
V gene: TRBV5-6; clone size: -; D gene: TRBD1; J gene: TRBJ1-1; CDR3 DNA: TGTGCCAGCAGCCTAACCTGGGACAGGGTGGACACTGAAGCTTTCTTT; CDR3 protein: CASSLTWDRVDTEAFF
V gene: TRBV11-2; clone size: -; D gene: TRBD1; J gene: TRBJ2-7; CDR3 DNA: TGTGCCAGCAAGCCGGGACAGGAGAGCTACGAGCAGTACTTC; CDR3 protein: CASKPGQESYEQYF
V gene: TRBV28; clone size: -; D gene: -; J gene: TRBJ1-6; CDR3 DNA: TGTGCCAGCAGTTTAATAGGGAGAACCTATAATTCACCCCTCCACTTT; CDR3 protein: CASSLIGRTYNSPLHF
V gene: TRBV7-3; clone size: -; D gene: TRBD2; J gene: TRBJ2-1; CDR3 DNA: TGTGCCAGCAGCTTGGGACTAGCCCCCGATTTCAATGAGCAGTTCTTC; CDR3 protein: CASSLGLAPDFNEQFF